The sequence of this T cell receptor beta chain was determined in a study of T cell responses to AZD1222 COVID-19 vaccine. Broader study findings: Spike-specific TCR breadth and depth were elevated following two AZD1222 doses.

Of note for this clone: Its target is unknown.

Germline CDR1 reads SGDLS; CDR2 reads YYNGEE. CDR3 length: 16 residues. Trimming pared 1 base from V and 0 bases from J, leaving 12 bases between. Here immunoSEQ multiplex PCR was the method, and the copy in TCRdb shows in-frame clones only, minus some. The data contain some 120,000 clones, about 90% of them singletons. Sample: peripheral blood, taken on day 0 of AZD1222 vaccination. The receptor was derived from an adult in good health. The J gene is TRBJ2-3, the V gene TRBV9, with D perhaps TRBD1 (6 bases). CDR3 amino acids: CASSVMGAGSTDTQYF. The DNA for the CDR3 is TGTGCCAGCAGCGTAATGGGGGCCGGGAGCACAGATACGCAGTATTTT. The variable domain in full, with the rest retrieved from reference TRBV9 and TRBJ2-3, is DSGVTQTPKHLITATGQRVTLRCSPRSGDLSVYWYQQSLDQGLQFLIQYYNGEERAKGNILERFSAQQFPDLHSELNLSSLELGDSALYFCASSVMGAGSTDTQYFGPGTRLTVL.